This T cell receptor beta chain is drawn from a study of cytomegalovirus exposure and HLA in healthy donors (dated by TCRdb to the late 2010s). With regard to the full study: An earlier analysis of 587 of the donors reported about 300 Gb of sequence data and 117 million unique TCR beta sequences obtained from 180 million or so T cells. An early release covering 550 to 700 HLA-typed donors comprised around 300 gigabases of sequencing data and 65 million to 100 million unique TCR sequences. Of the approximately 400 genotyped donors, more than 75% were placed in the genetic ancestry cluster associated with self-reported Caucasian donors. The study aimed to test whether cataloging public T cell receptors could reveal signatures of past pathogen exposure. The T cell repertoires of 670 or so subjects were profiled by immunosequencing and related to cytomegalovirus serostatus. Along with the roughly 700-subject first cohort, a separate validation cohort of over a hundred different subjects was used. The study combined high-throughput TCR immunosequencing, statistical association of individual TCRs with disease status, and machine learning to predict cytomegalovirus infection status. A later analysis re-examined previously published TCR beta repertoires from roughly 650 donors and added high-resolution HLA genotyping to investigate patterns of TCR occurrence. In the later analysis, no new phenotypic data were used to find candidate immune exposures; instead, reliance was placed on TCR beta sequences and their occurrence across donors. An earlier analysis of several hundred of the donors applied high-throughput TCR beta sequencing to assess whether each TCR beta V gene segment acted as functional or pseudogenic. Donor age, sex, ethnicity and CMV serostatus were compiled alongside the repertoire data. A later genetic analysis took genome-wide SNP genotypes for about 55% of the 666 donors and used that subset as a discovery cohort. Every repertoire in the discovery cohort had been generated on one and the same sequencing platform. HLA typing covered class I and class II loci at four-digit resolution. The number of typed donors differed by locus: roughly 629-630 for A, B, C, DRB1 and DQB1; 500 to 550 for DQA1; 606 for DPA1; and 450 to 480 for DPB1. Four to six DR-DQ haplotypes were handled as single units for association and clustering, since linkage in the cohort was strong. Among over 350 genotyped donors of the cohort, an average of approximately 250,000 unique TCR beta nucleotide sequences were sequenced per donor, 15% to 20% of them non-productive. Overall results and qualifications from the work: In a later analysis, around 17,000 TCR beta sequences were associated with specific HLA alleles at a false discovery rate of 0.05. The authors suggested that the approach could potentially be generalized to other disease states and immunological phenotypes. Strong co-occurrence of HLA alleles, especially DR and DQ, made assigning TCR associations to individual alleles difficult. A total of 150 to 200 TCR beta chains were listed by the study as associated with cytomegalovirus. A further reported finding was that TCR beta sequences accurately predicted the HLA-A and HLA-B alleles for most subjects in the first cohort. According to a later analysis, parvovirus B19, influenza, CMV and Epstein-Barr virus appeared linked to several top co-occurrence clusters. Some 16 rarely observed V segments, including chromosome 9 orphons, were excluded from the earlier analysis of about 600 of the donors because counts were too low. V-gene and J-gene trimming of TCR beta chains was associated with a missense DCLRE1C variant in a later genetic analysis, and the association was replicated in an independent cohort. Immune exposure information for the cohort was limited to CMV serostatus. The 87-base-pair reads could not distinguish some IMGT-functional V segments, including TRBV6-2 and TRBV6-3, so those segments were excluded. According to a later analysis, TCR association rates differed among HLA loci, with DRB1 alleles showing the most associated TCRs and HLA-C alleles showing the fewest. The cohort was sequenced for TCR beta chains only, and without alpha or paired-chain data the features that could be detected were limited. The sequencing pipeline was judged likely to have produced a cluster of highly shared sequence variants as a technical artifact. A later analysis found that most CMV-associated TCR beta chains appeared HLA-restricted, with HLA associations seemingly driven largely by CMV exposure. Three of the identified cytomegalovirus-associated TCR beta chains were confirmed in vitro to be specific for cytomegalovirus antigens. Because HLA typing was unavailable for some donors at each locus, only the typed subset was used in association tests. The presence/absence analyses assumed that sequencing depth was roughly uniform across donors, and that assumption may not be true. Broadly in line with IMGT annotations, most TCR beta V segments showed up in productive rearrangements about 90% or about 30% of the time in an earlier analysis of 450 to 750 of the donors. Across donors, most TCR sequences were observed very rarely, whereas some public TCRs were present in many individuals. Linkage disequilibrium might explain the correlated functional status among segregating V segments, but an unknown experimental factor could not be ruled out. In a later analysis, HLA-associated TCR beta chains showed more clonal expansion and lower generation probabilities than non-associated chains that were equally common. In a later genetic analysis, fewer N-insertions in productive TCRs were reported among donors in an Asian-associated ancestry cluster than the roughly 710-donor mean. Cytomegalovirus status was reported to be diagnosed by the classifier with high specificity and sensitivity in both the original and validation cohorts.

Comments on this clone: Its target antigen remains unknown. Base qualities were left out, and no much larger clone turns up one base away.

Receptors were amplified or captured by the immunoSEQ multiplex PCR assay. For the multiplex PCR, a mixture combining 60 forward primers for TCR Vbeta segments and 13 reverse primers for TCR Jbeta segments was used. The CDR3 region of rearranged TCR beta genes was amplified from genomic DNA by a multiplex PCR assay. The Illumina HiSeq System was used to sequence the amplified TCR beta libraries as 87-base-pair reads. On the study's bioinformatics: Across the 670 or so repertoires, a later analysis counted 80 million or so unique TCR beta chains, roughly 11 million of which were shared by at least two donors. A nearest-neighbor algorithm error-corrected the raw reads and collapsed the reads into unique sequences, merging closely related sequences to remove PCR and sequencing errors. Alignment of CDR3 sequences to IMGT reference sequences was used to assign V, D and J gene segments. For a sequence to be retained, at least a six-nucleotide match to both a V gene segment and a J gene segment was required. A rearrangement was called productive if the CDR3 had no stop codons and remained in frame with V and J, and every other rearrangement was called non-productive. CDR3 was defined by IMGT convention, running from the second conserved V-encoded cysteine to the conserved J-encoded phenylalanine. The earlier analysis of a few hundred of the donors excluded any sequence lacking an unambiguous match to a single V gene segment. An earlier analysis of fewer than 650 of the donors classified V segments as functional when productive rearrangements were above 56.7% and as segregating when the standard deviation between donors was above 5%. A statistical classification framework was built for diagnosing cytomegalovirus status from the catalog of TCR beta chain sequences. A later analysis assigned V and J genes by comparing TCR nucleotide sequences with IMGT/GENE-DB human TR gene sequences. In a later analysis, CDR3 sequences and most-parsimonious VDJ recombination scenarios were assigned using the TCRdist pipeline. In a later analysis, each TCR beta chain was defined by its CDR3 amino acid sequence together with its V-gene family, and reads without a unique V-gene family were excluded. A later analysis removed 592 highly shared, low-generation-probability nucleotide sequences to deal with suspected cross-contamination and a sequencing artifact. A later analysis calculated a clonal expansion index for each public chain from normalized within-repertoire ranks of inferred template counts. In a later analysis, generation probabilities were computed with a VDJ recombination model fitted to out-of-frame rearrangements, and the resulting probabilities were checked against IGoR. In a later analysis, hypergeometric tests were used to score TCR-TCR, TCR-HLA and TCR-CMV co-occurrence, with a repertoire-size bias correction applied to TCR pairs. In a later analysis, false discovery rates were estimated by permuting HLA or CMV assignments 20 times. In a later analysis, co-occurring TCRs were grouped using DBSCAN, and TCRdist sequence similarity was added for clustering within HLA-allele-positive subsets. Co-occurrence clustering excluded repertoires with fewer than 30,000 or more than 120,000 public chains, plus five with anomalous nucleotide sharing. Sourced from immuneACCESS, this table was stored by TCRdb with only in-frame sequences that have V and J called. A share of the clones is absent; for the studies checked, an unresolved V gene accounts for under half, and the remainder has no known explanation. Clone size and V and J calls were adopted from that table, with D and trimming inferred from the DNA. The sample contains about 150,000 clones, approximately 80% of them found a single time. The ten largest clones add up to 2.5% to 3.5% of the sample.

The cohort comprised 710 or so healthy bone marrow donors. At the time of sampling, every cohort member was nominally healthy, though immune exposures that went unrecorded were likely present. The donor tested CMV seronegative, placing the donor among the approximately 400 seronegative members of the cohort. Each donor provided a peripheral blood sample, and peripheral blood mononuclear cells were used for TCR beta sequencing. The Qiagen DNeasy Blood Extraction Kit was used to extract genomic DNA from the blood cell samples. CDR1 SGHNT and CDR2 YYREEE were looked up in the germline V gene (reference sequence). The CDR3 spans 14 residues, from the cysteine through the phenylalanine. Kept here is only the CDR3 DNA, which spans 42 bases and is read in frame from base 1. V gives up 4 bases and J gives up 4 bases, and the segment between their germline ends measures 14 bases.

Specimen: PBMCs. The origin of this receptor is a man in his forties in good health and CMV-seronegative. Recombination linked TRBV5-4 to TRBJ1-1; TRBD1 could be the D gene, as 6 bases match. The CDR3 corresponds to CASSPFLGGTEAFF. The DNA sequence is as follows: TGTGCCAGCAGCCCATTTTTAGGGGGCACTGAAGCTTTCTTT.